This T cell receptor (beta chain) comes out of a study of shared clonotypes between healthy human individuals. For the study at large: Three plates were used per donor for CD4 naive, three for CD4 memory, two for CD8 naive and one for CD8 memory.

Into CD45RA+ naive and CD45RA-negative memory subsets, the CD4+ cells were split. This table comes from immunoSEQ multiplex PCR, and its TCRdb copy is limited to in-frame clones, with some not included. The sample includes 1.5 million to 1.9 million clones, approximately 98% of them seen just once. CDR1 and CDR2 from the germline V gene are SGHTA and FQGNSA. V was shortened by 2 bases and J by 0 bases, with 17 bases between the two germline ends. The CDR3 has 18 residues. This chain links TRBV7-2 with TRBJ1-5, with D perhaps TRBD1 (6 bases). Material for sequencing was naive CD4+ T cells sorted from blood. Subset of the sample: CD45RA+ positively selected. The TCR was taken from a young man in good health. The CDR3 sequence: CASSLRTRGPYSNQPQHF. The CDR3 DNA sequence: TGTGCCAGCAGCTTAAGGACCAGGGGTCCCTATAGCAATCAGCCCCAGCATTTT.